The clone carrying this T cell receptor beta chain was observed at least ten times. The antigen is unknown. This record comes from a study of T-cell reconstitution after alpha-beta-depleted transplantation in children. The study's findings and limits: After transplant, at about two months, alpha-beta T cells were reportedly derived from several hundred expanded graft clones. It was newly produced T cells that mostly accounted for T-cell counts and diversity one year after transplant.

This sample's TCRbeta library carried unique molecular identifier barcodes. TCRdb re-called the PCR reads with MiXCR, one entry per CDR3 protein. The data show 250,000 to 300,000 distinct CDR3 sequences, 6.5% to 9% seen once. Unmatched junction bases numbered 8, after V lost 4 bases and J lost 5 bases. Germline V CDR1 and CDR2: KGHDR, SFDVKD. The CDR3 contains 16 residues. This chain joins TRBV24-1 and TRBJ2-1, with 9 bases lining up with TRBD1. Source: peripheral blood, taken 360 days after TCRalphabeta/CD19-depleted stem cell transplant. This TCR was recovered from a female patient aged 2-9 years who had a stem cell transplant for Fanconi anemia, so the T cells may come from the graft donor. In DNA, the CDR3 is TGTGCCACCAGTGACCCGGGACAGGGTGGCCACAATGAGCAGTTCTTC. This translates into CATSDPGQGGHNEQFF.